The sequence of this T cell receptor beta chain was determined in a study of T cell repertoires in cytomegalovirus infection. Looking at the study overall: It can be stated that public TCR beta signatures indicated CMV infection as well as a matching HLA type.

Trimming cost V 4 bases and J 0 bases, with 10 bases left between them. The CDR3 is 14 residues long. Germline V CDR1 and CDR2: SGHNT, YYREEE (reference sequence). This clonotype was counted only a few times. Its antigen remains unidentified. General study points: Adding up the frequency of public TCR beta families identified people who carried CMV plus the relevant HLA.

TCRdb ran MiXCR on the reads and lists one entry per CDR3 protein. The table includes under 200,000 distinct CDR3 sequences, about a fifth detected once. The material sequenced was CD8+ T cells from cultured PBMCs, taken from culture after CMV antigen stimulation. The chain is built from TRBV5-4 and TRBJ1-1, with D perhaps matching TRBD1 (6 bases). This clonotype was obtained from a human donor in good health (CMV status not recorded). Some clones in this sample may be carry-over from other donors' samples. For the CDR3, the DNA is TGTGCCAGCAGCCCGGACAGAATGAACACTGAAGCTTTCTTT. Translated: CASSPDRMNTEAFF.